This record concerns one T cell receptor (beta chain) sequence. This record belongs to a study of blood T cell repertoires in COVID-19. About the study: Samples of COVID-19 (acute and convalescent) were obtained from the United States, Italy and Spain. Sources were T cells, B-cell-depleted T cells, or PBMCs; the material itself was cDNA or gDNA.

Per the authors' pipeline: Amplification from reference gene primers served as the basis for estimated nucleated cell counts. The data were produced by immunoSEQ multiplex PCR, yet TCRdb's version contains in-frame clones alone and is incomplete. V, J and clone size reflect that table, while D and trimming were determined from the DNA. The profile shows approximately 140,000 clones, around four fifths of them singletons. Material: peripheral blood. The sequence derives from a woman aged 40 to 50 with active or convalescent COVID-19.

The DNA of the CDR3 is TGTGCCAGCAGTTTACCCCGCACAGAGTATGGCTACACCTTC. Protein product: CASSLPRTEYGYTF. The V and J genes are TRBV28 and TRBJ1-2, with D unresolved. Germline CDR1 and CDR2: MDHEN and SYDVKM. Trimming shortened V by 2 bases and J by 5 bases, and 12 bases separated the two germline ends. The CDR3 loop spans 14 amino acids.